A selection of T cell receptor beta chains follows, all from one sample in a study of T cells after yellow fever vaccination. TCRdb processed the 5' RACE reads anew with MiXCR; each CDR3 protein has one entry. Altogether hundreds of thousands of distinct CDR3 sequences are present, roughly 8.7% being singletons, with the ten largest covering roughly 18%. Sequenced material: PBMCs, taken on the day of the first yellow fever vaccination. These receptors were collected from a man between 18 and 35 years old who received the YFV17D yellow fever vaccine. CDR3s include the opening cysteine and the closing phenylalanine or tryptophan. Each record gives: D gene, clone size, V gene, J gene, CDR3 DNA, CDR3 protein. D genes are given only for firm matches. Part of the rows lack a size; the others show once, few, many or a class for expanded clones.

D gene: -; clone size: many; V gene: TRBV27; J gene: TRBJ2-5; CDR3 DNA: TGTGCCAGCAGTCAGGGCGATACCCCAGAGACCCAGTACTTC; CDR3 protein: CASSQGDTPETQYF
D gene: -; clone size: many; V gene: TRBV11-2; J gene: TRBJ2-3; CDR3 DNA: TGTGCCAGCAGCTTAGAGGAGGGGGTAGCGGAGCCCACAGATACGCAGTATTTT; CDR3 protein: CASSLEEGVAEPTDTQYF
D gene: TRBD2; clone size: -; V gene: TRBV4-3; J gene: TRBJ2-1; CDR3 DNA: TGCGCCAGCAGCCGGACTAGCGACCATGAGCAGTTCTTC; CDR3 protein: CASSRTSDHEQFF
D gene: TRBD2; clone size: many; V gene: TRBV29-1; J gene: TRBJ2-1; CDR3 DNA: TGCAGCGTCGGGATGGGGCGCGGGGGGCCCAATGAGCAGTTCTTC; CDR3 protein: CSVGMGRGGPNEQFF
D gene: TRBD1; clone size: few; V gene: TRBV20-1; J gene: TRBJ2-3; CDR3 DNA: TGCAGTGCCAAGGGACAGGGGATTTCTAGCACAGATACGCAGTATTTT; CDR3 protein: CSAKGQGISSTDTQYF
D gene: -; clone size: many; V gene: TRBV9; J gene: TRBJ1-6; CDR3 DNA: TGTGCCAGCAGCGTAGAGAGCAGCAATTTTAACTCCTATAATTCACCCCTCCACTTT; CDR3 protein: CASSVESSNFNSYNSPLHF
D gene: -; clone size: -; V gene: TRBV20-1; J gene: TRBJ1-5; CDR3 DNA: TGCAGTGCTACCAACAGGCCTAATGATCAGCCCCAGCATTTT; CDR3 protein: CSATNRPNDQPQHF
D gene: -; clone size: few; V gene: TRBV5-1; J gene: TRBJ2-1; CDR3 DNA: TGCGCCACCCGGGCGGGACCCACCTTTCAGAGCTCCTACAATGAGCAGTTCTTC; CDR3 protein: CATRAGPTFQSSYNEQFF
D gene: TRBD2; clone size: few; V gene: TRBV18; J gene: TRBJ2-1; CDR3 DNA: TGTGCCAGCTCACTTAATAGCGGGGGCTCCTACAATGAGCAGTTCTTC; CDR3 protein: CASSLNSGGSYNEQFF
D gene: -; clone size: -; V gene: TRBV12-3/TRBV12-4; J gene: TRBJ1-1; CDR3 DNA: TGTGCCAGCAGTCCCCGGACAGCGAAGTTGGCTGAAGCTTTCTTT; CDR3 protein: CASSPRTAKLAEAFF
D gene: TRBD1; clone size: -; V gene: TRBV5-4; J gene: TRBJ2-2; CDR3 DNA: TGTGCCAGCAGCTTGGGGACAGGGGAATTCAGCGGGGAGCTGTTTTTT; CDR3 protein: CASSLGTGEFSGELFF
D gene: -; clone size: few; V gene: TRBV5-1; J gene: TRBJ2-6; CDR3 DNA: TGCGCCAGCAGCTTGTACAGGGATTTGGCTGGGGCCAACGTCCTGACTTTC; CDR3 protein: CASSLYRDLAGANVLTF
D gene: -; clone size: -; V gene: TRBV20-1; J gene: TRBJ2-3; CDR3 DNA: TGCAGTGCTCCCTCCCCAAACACAGATACGCAGTATTTT; CDR3 protein: CSAPSPNTDTQYF
D gene: -; clone size: -; V gene: TRBV7-2; J gene: TRBJ2-5; CDR3 DNA: TGTGCCAGCAGCTCCACTAACACAGAGACCCAGTACTTC; CDR3 protein: CASSSTNTETQYF
D gene: TRBD2; clone size: -; V gene: TRBV2; J gene: TRBJ2-1; CDR3 DNA: TGTGCCAGCAGTGAGTCGGGACTAACCCACAGGGAGCAGTTCTTC; CDR3 protein: CASSESGLTHREQFF
D gene: -; clone size: few; V gene: TRBV9; J gene: TRBJ2-3; CDR3 DNA: TGTGCCAGCAGCGTAGGGATTAGTTCAGATACGCAGTATTTT; CDR3 protein: CASSVGISSDTQYF
D gene: -; clone size: -; V gene: TRBV6-4; J gene: TRBJ2-5; CDR3 DNA: TGTGCCAGCAGTGACAAAGGGAGGGAGACCCAGTACTTC; CDR3 protein: CASSDKGRETQYF
D gene: -; clone size: -; V gene: TRBV6-2/TRBV6-3; J gene: TRBJ2-5; CDR3 DNA: TGTGCCAGCAGTGCATTACTCGGGCTAAAAGAGACCCAGTACTTC; CDR3 protein: CASSALLGLKETQYF
D gene: -; clone size: -; V gene: TRBV24-1; J gene: TRBJ1-1; CDR3 DNA: TGTGCCACCAGTGGGAGCGACACTGAAGCTTTCTTT; CDR3 protein: CATSGSDTEAFF
D gene: -; clone size: few; V gene: TRBV19; J gene: TRBJ2-2; CDR3 DNA: TGTGCCAGTAGCCACCCCCAGGGACCCGGGGAGCTGTTTTTT; CDR3 protein: CASSHPQGPGELFF
D gene: -; clone size: many; V gene: TRBV7-3; J gene: TRBJ2-3; CDR3 DNA: TGTGCCAGCAGTCGGGGATCAGATACGCAGTATTTT; CDR3 protein: CASSRGSDTQYF
D gene: -; clone size: few; V gene: TRBV12-3/TRBV12-4; J gene: TRBJ2-3; CDR3 DNA: TGTGCCAGCAAAAGTACCTACACAGATACGCAGTATTTT; CDR3 protein: CASKSTYTDTQYF
D gene: -; clone size: -; V gene: TRBV5-5; J gene: TRBJ1-2; CDR3 DNA: TGTGCCAGCAGCCCGGTTTACAGGGAAGGTTTTTATGGCTACACCTTC; CDR3 protein: CASSPVYREGFYGYTF
D gene: TRBD2; clone size: -; V gene: TRBV18; J gene: TRBJ2-1; CDR3 DNA: TGTGCCAGCTCACCCCGGTCTAGCGGGATACGAAATGAGCAGTTCTTC; CDR3 protein: CASSPRSSGIRNEQFF
D gene: -; clone size: many; V gene: TRBV5-1; J gene: TRBJ1-5; CDR3 DNA: TGCGCCAGCAGCTTGGTTGCGGGGAGCAATCAGCCCCAGCATTTT; CDR3 protein: CASSLVAGSNQPQHF
D gene: -; clone size: few; V gene: TRBV5-1; J gene: TRBJ1-6; CDR3 DNA: TGCGCCAGCAGCTTAACCCCTCGCGGCCCCCGCGGTTCACCCCTCCACTTT; CDR3 protein: CASSLTPRGPRGSPLHF
D gene: TRBD1; clone size: few; V gene: TRBV18; J gene: TRBJ2-2; CDR3 DNA: TGTGCCAGCTCACCACGGGACAGGGCCACCGGGGAGCTGTTTTTT; CDR3 protein: CASSPRDRATGELFF
D gene: TRBD2; clone size: once; V gene: TRBV5-1; J gene: TRBJ2-3; CDR3 DNA: TGCGCCAGCTCCTCCGGGGGGGCAGGGGGCACAGATACGCAGTATTTT; CDR3 protein: CASSSGGAGGTDTQYF
D gene: -; clone size: -; V gene: TRBV19; J gene: TRBJ2-6; CDR3 DNA: TGTGCCAGTACCCGACCCGGGGCCAACGTCCTGACTTTC; CDR3 protein: CASTRPGANVLTF
D gene: -; clone size: -; V gene: TRBV9; J gene: TRBJ1-4; CDR3 DNA: TGTGCCAGCAGCCCACCGGGAAGACGCCCCGAAAAACTGTTTTTT; CDR3 protein: CASSPPGRRPEKLFF
D gene: -; clone size: -; V gene: TRBV25-1; J gene: TRBJ1-1; CDR3 DNA: TGTGCCAGCAGTGAATTGGGCGATTTCATGAACACTGAAGCTTTCTTT; CDR3 protein: CASSELGDFMNTEAFF
D gene: TRBD2; clone size: many; V gene: TRBV7-2; J gene: TRBJ2-4; CDR3 DNA: TGTGCCAGCAGCGTCGGACTAGCGGGGGGAAACATTCAGTACTTC; CDR3 protein: CASSVGLAGGNIQYF
D gene: TRBD1; clone size: few; V gene: TRBV5-4; J gene: TRBJ1-2; CDR3 DNA: TGTGCCAGCAGCCTGGACGGACAGGGGGCGCGTGGCTACACCTTC; CDR3 protein: CASSLDGQGARGYTF
D gene: -; clone size: -; V gene: TRBV2; J gene: TRBJ1-5; CDR3 DNA: TGTGCCAGCAGTGAAGTGTTCCGTCGCCAGCCCCAGCATTTT; CDR3 protein: CASSEVFRRQPQHF
D gene: -; clone size: many; V gene: TRBV6-6; J gene: TRBJ2-2; CDR3 DNA: TGTGCCAGCAGTCCTGGGGGGCCCGGGGAGCTGTTTTTT; CDR3 protein: CASSPGGPGELFF
D gene: TRBD2; clone size: many; V gene: TRBV7-2; J gene: TRBJ2-1; CDR3 DNA: TGTGCCAGCAGCCCCCAGCCTGGGGGGGTCAATGAGCAGTTCTTC; CDR3 protein: CASSPQPGGVNEQFF
D gene: -; clone size: few; V gene: TRBV7-2; J gene: TRBJ1-2; CDR3 DNA: TGTGCCAGCAGCCCTACAGTTTTACTTAACTATGGCTACACCTTC; CDR3 protein: CASSPTVLLNYGYTF
D gene: TRBD1; clone size: -; V gene: TRBV5-4; J gene: TRBJ2-5; CDR3 DNA: TGTGCCAGCAGCCCACGGGACAGGGCTCAAGAGACCCAGTACTTC; CDR3 protein: CASSPRDRAQETQYF
D gene: -; clone size: few; V gene: TRBV12-3/TRBV12-4; J gene: TRBJ1-1; CDR3 DNA: TGTGCCAGCAGTTTAGTGTGGGGGATCACTGAAGCTTTCTTT; CDR3 protein: CASSLVWGITEAFF
D gene: -; clone size: -; V gene: TRBV7-8; J gene: TRBJ2-5; CDR3 DNA: TGTGCCAGCAGCTTAGCGATCCAGGGCCAAAGGGAGACCCAGTACTTC; CDR3 protein: CASSLAIQGQRETQYF
D gene: -; clone size: few; V gene: TRBV5-5; J gene: TRBJ2-3; CDR3 DNA: TGTGCCAGCAGCCCGATCGGGGTCCCCCGTACGCAGTATTTT; CDR3 protein: CASSPIGVPRTQYF
D gene: TRBD2; clone size: -; V gene: TRBV5-6; J gene: TRBJ2-2; CDR3 DNA: TGTGCCAGCAGCTTGTTCACAGCGGGGGACTACACCGGGGAGCTGTTTTTT; CDR3 protein: CASSLFTAGDYTGELFF
D gene: -; clone size: -; V gene: TRBV5-6; J gene: TRBJ2-7; CDR3 DNA: TGTGCCAGCAGCGTGGACAGACACTACGAGCAGTACTTC; CDR3 protein: CASSVDRHYEQYF
D gene: -; clone size: -; V gene: TRBV19; J gene: TRBJ2-1; CDR3 DNA: TGTGCCAGTAGCCCTCGGGAATGGGGATCATACAATGAGCAGTTCTTC; CDR3 protein: CASSPREWGSYNEQFF
D gene: -; clone size: many; V gene: TRBV2; J gene: TRBJ1-1; CDR3 DNA: TGTGCCAGCAGGGGACTTGAAGCTTTCTTT; CDR3 protein: CASRGLEAFF
D gene: -; clone size: -; V gene: TRBV5-1; J gene: TRBJ2-1; CDR3 DNA: TGCGCCAGCAGCGGATGGGAAGGCAGGCCTTCCTACAATGAGCAGTTCTTC; CDR3 protein: CASSGWEGRPSYNEQFF
D gene: -; clone size: medium-sized; V gene: TRBV25-1; J gene: TRBJ2-3; CDR3 DNA: TGTGCCAGCACATCAGGGGCTGGCACAGATACGCAGTATTTT; CDR3 protein: CASTSGAGTDTQYF
D gene: TRBD1; clone size: few; V gene: TRBV29-1; J gene: TRBJ2-7; CDR3 DNA: TGCAGCGTTGAAGATCCTAGGACAGGGTCCTACGAGCAGTACTTC; CDR3 protein: CSVEDPRTGSYEQYF
D gene: TRBD1; clone size: -; V gene: TRBV18; J gene: TRBJ1-1; CDR3 DNA: TGTGCCAGCTCACCAGAGCCGGGACAGGGGGCTATGGCTTTCTTT; CDR3 protein: CASSPEPGQGAMAFF
D gene: -; clone size: many; V gene: TRBV12-3/TRBV12-4; J gene: TRBJ1-1; CDR3 DNA: TGTGCCAGCAGCCCCGGTTCTCTTGCGAACACTGAAGCTTTCTTT; CDR3 protein: CASSPGSLANTEAFF
D gene: TRBD2; clone size: few; V gene: TRBV24-1; J gene: TRBJ2-3; CDR3 DNA: TGTGCCACCAGTGATCCTTATAGCGGGGGGGTCACAGATACGCAGTATTTT; CDR3 protein: CATSDPYSGGVTDTQYF
D gene: -; clone size: few; V gene: TRBV15; J gene: TRBJ2-2; CDR3 DNA: TGTGCCACCAGCAGAGATCTGGAAGGGGAGCTGTTTTTT; CDR3 protein: CATSRDLEGELFF
D gene: -; clone size: few; V gene: TRBV6-5; J gene: TRBJ2-2; CDR3 DNA: TGTGCCAGCAGTTTCTCCAGGGCTCCCGGGGAGCTGTTTTTT; CDR3 protein: CASSFSRAPGELFF
D gene: TRBD2; clone size: -; V gene: TRBV7-2; J gene: TRBJ2-5; CDR3 DNA: TGTGCCAGCAGCTTATCCTCCCGGGGAGGGTACGAGACCCAGTACTTC; CDR3 protein: CASSLSSRGGYETQYF
D gene: -; clone size: -; V gene: TRBV7-9; J gene: TRBJ2-3; CDR3 DNA: TGTGCCATCGACGGGGGCCTCAATACAGATACGCAGTATTTT; CDR3 protein: CAIDGGLNTDTQYF
D gene: TRBD2; clone size: few; V gene: TRBV4-3; J gene: TRBJ2-2; CDR3 DNA: TGCGCCAGCAGCCAACGGGGGGGCGCGAACACCGGGGAGCTGTTTTTT; CDR3 protein: CASSQRGGANTGELFF
D gene: -; clone size: few; V gene: TRBV29-1; J gene: TRBJ2-5; CDR3 DNA: TGCAGCGCCACGGGAGGACAGGGATGGGAGACCCAGTACTTC; CDR3 protein: CSATGGQGWETQYF